The present T cell receptor (beta chain) was sequenced within a study of T cells after yellow fever vaccination. Study outcomes and limitations: Weaker in magnitude, the secondary response showed a faster peak on day 5 versus 15.

TCRdb independently ran MiXCR on the 5' RACE reads; one entry per CDR3 protein. Of about 550,000 distinct CDR3 sequences listed, approximately 21% were seen once; the top ten hold 13% to 15%. Looked up from germline, CDR1 is MDHEN and CDR2 is SYDVKM. The V gene lost 5 bases and the J gene lost 7 bases, with 18 bases spanning the gap. The CDR3 has 15 residues. As to this clonotype: The antigen is not known.

The V call is TRBV28, the J call TRBJ2-1, with a tentative D call TRBD1 (6 bases). The TCR was taken from a man aged 30 to 45 who received the YFV17D yellow fever vaccine. The starting material was PBMCs, obtained 15 days after the yellow fever booster vaccination. The CDR3 loop is CASSKQGVPSNEQFF. CDR3 nucleotide sequence: TGTGCCAGCAGTAAACAGGGTGTCCCTTCAAATGAGCAGTTCTTC.